The 2 T cell receptor beta chains given below trace back to one sample, sequenced in a study of T cells after yellow fever vaccination. TCRdb redid the calling of the 5' RACE reads with MiXCR, one entry per CDR3 protein. The sample has 450,000 to 600,000 distinct CDR3 sequences, about a sixth seen once. Specimen: PBMCs, collected 5 days after the first yellow fever vaccination. The receptors originated from a man younger than 35 who received the YFV17D yellow fever vaccine.

This sequence joins TRBV11-1 and TRBJ2-7, with 15 bases identical to TRBD2. V gave up 5 bases and J gave up 1 base; unmatched junction bases: 9. Germline CDR1 SGHAT, CDR2 FQDESV (reference sequence). This CDR3 has 18 residues. The CDR3 DNA follows: TGTGCCAGCAGCCCCCGGACTAGCGGGGGGGCCTTGTCCTACGAGCAGTACTTC. Its protein is CASSPRTSGGALSYEQYF.

The chain joins TRBV3-1 to TRBJ1-2; D is possibly TRBD1 (5 bases). V lost 3 bases, J lost 7 bases, and 12 bases lay in between. The CDR3 totals 13 residues. Germline V lookup: CDR1 LGHDT, CDR2 YNNKEL (reference sequence). CDR3 DNA: TGTGCCAGCAGCCAGCGGGACTCAAGTGGCTACACCTTC. Translating it yields CASSQRDSSGYTF.